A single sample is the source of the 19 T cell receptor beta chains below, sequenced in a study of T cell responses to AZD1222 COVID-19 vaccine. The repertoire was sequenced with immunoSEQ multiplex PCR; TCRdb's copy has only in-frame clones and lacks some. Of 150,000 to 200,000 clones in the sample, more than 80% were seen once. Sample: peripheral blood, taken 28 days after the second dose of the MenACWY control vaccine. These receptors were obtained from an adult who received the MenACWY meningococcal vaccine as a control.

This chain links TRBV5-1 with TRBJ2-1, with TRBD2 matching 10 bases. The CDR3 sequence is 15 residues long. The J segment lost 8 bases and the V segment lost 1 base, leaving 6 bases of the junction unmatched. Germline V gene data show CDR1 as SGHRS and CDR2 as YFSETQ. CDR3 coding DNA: TGCGCCAGCAGCTTGAGCGGGAGGGCCAACGATGAGCAGTTCTTC. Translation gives CASSLSGRANDEQFF.

CDR3 protein: CASSLRVRRGTEAFF. The CDR3 DNA is TGTGCCAGCAGCTTACGGGTGCGACGAGGAACTGAAGCTTTCTTT. The chain combines TRBV11-2 with TRBJ1-1, with unresolved D. Germline V CDR1 and CDR2: SGHAT, FQNNGV. V was cut by 2 bases and J by 5 bases, with 15 bases left in between. The CDR3 is made up of 15 amino acids.

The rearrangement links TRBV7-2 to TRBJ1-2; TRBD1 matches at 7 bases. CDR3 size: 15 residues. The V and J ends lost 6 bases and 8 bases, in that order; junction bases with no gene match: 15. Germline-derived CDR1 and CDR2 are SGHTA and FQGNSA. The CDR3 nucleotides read TGTGCCAGCAGTACTCAGGGGGTCAGGTTGAGGGGCTACACCTTC. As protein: CASSTQGVRLRGYTF.

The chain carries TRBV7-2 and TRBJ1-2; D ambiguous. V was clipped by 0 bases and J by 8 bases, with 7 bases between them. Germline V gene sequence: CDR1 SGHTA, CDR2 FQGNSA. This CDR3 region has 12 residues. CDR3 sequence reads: CASSLAREGYTF. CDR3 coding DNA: TGTGCCAGCAGCTTAGCGCGGGAGGGCTACACCTTC. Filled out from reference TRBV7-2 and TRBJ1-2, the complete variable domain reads GAGVSQSPSNKVTEKGKDVELRCDPISGHTALYWYRQSLGQGLEFLIYFQGNSAPDKSGLPSDRFSAERTGGSVSTLTIQRTQQEDSAVYLCASSLAREGYTFGSGTRLTVV.

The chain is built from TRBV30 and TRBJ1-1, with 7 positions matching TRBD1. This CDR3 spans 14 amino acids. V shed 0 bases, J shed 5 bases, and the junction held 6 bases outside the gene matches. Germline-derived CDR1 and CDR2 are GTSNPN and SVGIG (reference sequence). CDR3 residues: CAWSVGQGGTEAFF. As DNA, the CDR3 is TGTGCCTGGAGTGTCGGCCAGGGGGGGACTGAAGCTTTCTTT.

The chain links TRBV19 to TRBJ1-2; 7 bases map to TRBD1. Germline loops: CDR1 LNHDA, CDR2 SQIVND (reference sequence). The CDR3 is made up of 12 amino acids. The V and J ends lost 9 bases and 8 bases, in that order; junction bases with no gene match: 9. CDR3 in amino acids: CASLTGVGGYTF. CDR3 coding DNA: TGTGCCAGCCTCACAGGGGTAGGAGGCTACACCTTC.

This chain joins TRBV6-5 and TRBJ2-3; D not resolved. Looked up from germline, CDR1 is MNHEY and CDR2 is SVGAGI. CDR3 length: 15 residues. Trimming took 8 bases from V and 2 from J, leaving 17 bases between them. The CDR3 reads CASCLFGKNTDTQYF. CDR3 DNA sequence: TGTGCCAGCTGTTTATTTGGAAAGAACACAGATACGCAGTATTTT.

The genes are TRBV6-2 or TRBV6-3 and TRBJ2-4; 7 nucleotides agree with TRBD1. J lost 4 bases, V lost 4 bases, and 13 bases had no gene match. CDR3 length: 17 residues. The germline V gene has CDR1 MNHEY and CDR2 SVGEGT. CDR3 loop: CASSSDRPLSSKNIQYF. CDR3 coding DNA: TGTGCCAGCAGTTCGGACAGGCCCCTGTCTTCTAAAAACATTCAGTACTTC.

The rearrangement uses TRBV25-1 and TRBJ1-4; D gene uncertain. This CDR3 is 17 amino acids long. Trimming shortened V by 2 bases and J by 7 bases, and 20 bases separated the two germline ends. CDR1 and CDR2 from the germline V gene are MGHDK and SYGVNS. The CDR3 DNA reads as TGTGCCAGCAGTGAAGGTTCGAGGTTTTGGAATGGTGAAAAACTGTTTTTT. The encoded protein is CASSEGSRFWNGEKLFF.

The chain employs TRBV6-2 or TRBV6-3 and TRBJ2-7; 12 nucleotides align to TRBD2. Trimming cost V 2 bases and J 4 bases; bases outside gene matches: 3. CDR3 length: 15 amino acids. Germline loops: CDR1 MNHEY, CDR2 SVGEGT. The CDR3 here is CASSYRTSGIYEQYF. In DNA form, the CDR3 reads TGTGCCAGCAGTTACCGGACTAGCGGGATTTACGAGCAGTACTTC.

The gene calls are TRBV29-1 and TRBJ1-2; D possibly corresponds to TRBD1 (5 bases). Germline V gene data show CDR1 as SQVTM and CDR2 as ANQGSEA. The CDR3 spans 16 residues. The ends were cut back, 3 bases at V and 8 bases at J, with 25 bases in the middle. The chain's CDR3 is CSVESPGRGVDGGYTF. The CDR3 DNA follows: TGCAGCGTTGAGTCGCCAGGGAGAGGGGTGGATGGCGGCTACACCTTC. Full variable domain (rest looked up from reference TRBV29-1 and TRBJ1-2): SAVISQKPSRDICQRGTSLTIQCQVDSQVTMMFWYRQQPGQSLTLIATANQGSEATYESGFVIDKFPISRPNLTFSTLTVSNMSPEDSSIYLCSVESPGRGVDGGYTFGSGTRLTVV.

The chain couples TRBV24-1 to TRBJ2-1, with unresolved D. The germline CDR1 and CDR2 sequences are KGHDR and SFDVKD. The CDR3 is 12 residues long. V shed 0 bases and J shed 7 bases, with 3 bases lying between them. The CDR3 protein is CATSDLTNEQFF. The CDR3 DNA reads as TGTGCCACCAGTGATTTGACTAATGAGCAGTTCTTC.

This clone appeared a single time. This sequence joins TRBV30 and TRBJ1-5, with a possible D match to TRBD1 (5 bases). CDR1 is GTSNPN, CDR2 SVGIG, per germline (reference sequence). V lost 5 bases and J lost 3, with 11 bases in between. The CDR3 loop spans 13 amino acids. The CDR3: CAWSTEDNQPQHF. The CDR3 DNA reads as TGTGCCTGGTCGACAGAAGACAATCAGCCCCAGCATTTT.

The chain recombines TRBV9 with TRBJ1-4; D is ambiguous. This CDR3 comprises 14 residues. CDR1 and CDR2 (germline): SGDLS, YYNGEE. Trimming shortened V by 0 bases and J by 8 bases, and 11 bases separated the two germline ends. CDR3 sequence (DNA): TGTGCCAGCAGCGTAGCCGACATACCCGAAAAACTGTTTTTT. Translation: CASSVADIPEKLFF.

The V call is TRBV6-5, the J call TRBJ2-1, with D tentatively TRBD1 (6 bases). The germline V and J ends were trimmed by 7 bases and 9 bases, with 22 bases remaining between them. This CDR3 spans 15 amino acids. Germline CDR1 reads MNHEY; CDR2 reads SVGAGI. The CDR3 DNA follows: TGTGCCAGCAAGCCTAGCAGGGGAGTCGGTAGTGAGCAGTTCTTC. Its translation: CASKPSRGVGSEQFF.

The chain's CDR3 is CASSLNPSGANVLTF. Here the CDR3 DNA reads TGTGCCAGCAGCTTAAACCCGTCTGGGGCCAACGTCCTGACTTTC. V gene TRBV11-2 combines with J gene TRBJ2-6; D gene ambiguous. V gave up 2 bases and J gave up 1 base, with 6 bases separating them. CDR3 length equals 15 residues. CDR1 is SGHAT, CDR2 FQNNGV, per germline.

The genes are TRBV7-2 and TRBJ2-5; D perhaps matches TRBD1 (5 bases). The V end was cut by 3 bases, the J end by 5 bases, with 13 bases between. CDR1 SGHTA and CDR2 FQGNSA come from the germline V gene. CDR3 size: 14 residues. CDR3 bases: TGTGCCAGCAGCTTTGGCAGGGCTAAGGAGACCCAGTACTTC. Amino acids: CASSFGRAKETQYF. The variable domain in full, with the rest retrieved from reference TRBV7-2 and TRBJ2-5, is GAGVSQSPSNKVTEKGKDVELRCDPISGHTALYWYRQSLGQGLEFLIYFQGNSAPDKSGLPSDRFSAERTGGSVSTLTIQRTQQEDSAVYLCASSFGRAKETQYFGPGTRLLVL.

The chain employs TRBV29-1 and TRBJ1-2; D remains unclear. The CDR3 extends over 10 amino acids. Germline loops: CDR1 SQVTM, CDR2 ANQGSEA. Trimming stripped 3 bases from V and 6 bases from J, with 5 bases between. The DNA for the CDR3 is TGCAGCGTTGACCGGGATGGCTACACCTTC. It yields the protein CSVDRDGYTF.

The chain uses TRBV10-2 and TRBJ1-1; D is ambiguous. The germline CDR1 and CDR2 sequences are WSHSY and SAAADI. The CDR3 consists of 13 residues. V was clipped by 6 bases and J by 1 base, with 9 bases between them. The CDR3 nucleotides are TGCGCCAGCAGAGGATCAGGGAACACTGAAGCTTTCTTT. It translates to CASRGSGNTEAFF.